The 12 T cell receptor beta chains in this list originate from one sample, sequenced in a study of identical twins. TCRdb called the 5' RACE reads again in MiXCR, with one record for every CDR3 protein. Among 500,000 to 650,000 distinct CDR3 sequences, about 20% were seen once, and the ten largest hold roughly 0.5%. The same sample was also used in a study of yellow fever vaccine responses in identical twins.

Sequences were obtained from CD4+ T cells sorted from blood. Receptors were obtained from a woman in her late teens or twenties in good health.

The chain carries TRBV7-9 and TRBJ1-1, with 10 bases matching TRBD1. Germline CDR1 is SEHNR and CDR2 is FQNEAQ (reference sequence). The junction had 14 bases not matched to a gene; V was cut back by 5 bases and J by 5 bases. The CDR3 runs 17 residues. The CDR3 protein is CASSPRQGARGSTEAFF. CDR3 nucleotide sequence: TGTGCCAGCAGCCCCCGACAGGGGGCGCGGGGTTCGACTGAAGCTTTCTTT.

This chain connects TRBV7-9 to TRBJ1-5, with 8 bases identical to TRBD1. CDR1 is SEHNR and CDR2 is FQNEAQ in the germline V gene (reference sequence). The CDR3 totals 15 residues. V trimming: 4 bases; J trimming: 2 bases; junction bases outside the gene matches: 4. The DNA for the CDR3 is TGTGCCAGCAGCTCCAGGGGGCTCGGCAATCAGCCCCAGCATTTT. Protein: CASSSRGLGNQPQHF.

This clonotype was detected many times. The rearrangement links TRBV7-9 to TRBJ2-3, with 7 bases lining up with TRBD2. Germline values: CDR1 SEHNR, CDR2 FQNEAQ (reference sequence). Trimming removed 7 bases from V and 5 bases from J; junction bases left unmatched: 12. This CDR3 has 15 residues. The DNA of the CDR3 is TGTGCCAGCAACCCAAGGGGCGGGAGTTTAGATACGCAGTATTTT. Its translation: CASNPRGGSLDTQYF.

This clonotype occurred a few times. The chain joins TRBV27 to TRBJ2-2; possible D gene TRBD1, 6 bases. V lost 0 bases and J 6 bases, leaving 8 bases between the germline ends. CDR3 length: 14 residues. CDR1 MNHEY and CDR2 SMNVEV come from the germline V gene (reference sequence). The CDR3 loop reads CASSLSPGAGELFF. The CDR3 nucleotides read TGTGCCAGCAGTTTATCGCCAGGGGCCGGGGAGCTGTTTTTT.

CDR3 loop: CATSDRGLAGDGNEQFF. DNA of the CDR3: TGTGCCACCAGTGACCGCGGACTAGCGGGAGATGGTAATGAGCAGTTCTTC. This chain joins TRBV24-1 and TRBJ2-1, with 13 bases fitting TRBD2. V trimming: 4 bases; J trimming: 7 bases; junction bases outside the gene matches: 9. This CDR3 is built from 17 residues. In germline, CDR1 is KGHDR, CDR2 SFDVKD.

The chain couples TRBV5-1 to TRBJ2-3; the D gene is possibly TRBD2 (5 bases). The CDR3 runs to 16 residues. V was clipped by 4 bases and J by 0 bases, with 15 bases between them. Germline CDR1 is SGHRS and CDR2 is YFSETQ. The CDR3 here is CASSTPQAASTDTQYF. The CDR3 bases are TGCGCCAGCAGCACCCCACAAGCGGCTAGCACAGATACGCAGTATTTT.

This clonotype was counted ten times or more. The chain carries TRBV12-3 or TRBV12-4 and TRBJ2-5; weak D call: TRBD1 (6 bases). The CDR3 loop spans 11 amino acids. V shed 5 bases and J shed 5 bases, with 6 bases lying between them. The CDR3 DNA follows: TGTGCCAGCAGTACAGGGGAGACCCAGTACTTC. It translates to CASSTGETQYF.

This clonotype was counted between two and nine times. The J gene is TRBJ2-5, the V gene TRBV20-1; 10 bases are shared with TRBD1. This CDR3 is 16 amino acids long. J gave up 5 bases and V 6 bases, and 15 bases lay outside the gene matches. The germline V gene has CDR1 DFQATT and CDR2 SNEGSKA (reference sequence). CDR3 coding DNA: TGCAGTGCGCCCCGAGACAGGGGGCTATTGGGGGAGACCCAGTACTTC. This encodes CSAPRDRGLLGETQYF.

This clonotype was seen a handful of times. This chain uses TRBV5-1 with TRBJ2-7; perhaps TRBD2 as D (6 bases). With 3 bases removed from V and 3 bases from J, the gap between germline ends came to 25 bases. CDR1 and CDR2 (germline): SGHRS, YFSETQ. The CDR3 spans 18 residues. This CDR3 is CASSSSKGGVAKDYEQYF. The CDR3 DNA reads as TGCGCCAGCAGCTCGTCGAAAGGAGGGGTTGCGAAAGACTACGAGCAGTACTTC. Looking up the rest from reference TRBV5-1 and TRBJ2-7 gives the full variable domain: KAGVTQTPRYLIKTRGQQVTLSCSPISGHRSVSWYQQTPGQGLQFLFEYFSETQRNKGNFPGRFSGRQFSNSRSEMNVSTLELGDSALYLCASSSSKGGVAKDYEQYFGPGTRLTVT.

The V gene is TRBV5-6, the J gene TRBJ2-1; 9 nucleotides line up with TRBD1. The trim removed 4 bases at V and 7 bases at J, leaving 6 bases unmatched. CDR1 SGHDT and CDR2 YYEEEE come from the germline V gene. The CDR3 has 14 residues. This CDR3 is CASSKNRGRNEQFF. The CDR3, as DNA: TGTGCCAGCAGCAAAAACAGGGGGCGAAATGAGCAGTTCTTC. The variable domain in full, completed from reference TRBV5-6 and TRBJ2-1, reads DAGVTQSPTHLIKTRGQQVTLRCSPKSGHDTVSWYQQALGQGPQFIFQYYEEEERQRGNFPDRFSGHQFPNYSSELNVNALLLGDSALYLCASSKNRGRNEQFFGPGTRLTVL.

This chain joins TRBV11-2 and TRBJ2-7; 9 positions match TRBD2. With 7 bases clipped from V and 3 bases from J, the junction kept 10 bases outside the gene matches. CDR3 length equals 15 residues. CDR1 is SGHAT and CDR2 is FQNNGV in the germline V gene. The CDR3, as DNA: TGTGCCAGCACCCTGAGTCAGCGGGAGGACTACGAGCAGTACTTC. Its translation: CASTLSQREDYEQYF.

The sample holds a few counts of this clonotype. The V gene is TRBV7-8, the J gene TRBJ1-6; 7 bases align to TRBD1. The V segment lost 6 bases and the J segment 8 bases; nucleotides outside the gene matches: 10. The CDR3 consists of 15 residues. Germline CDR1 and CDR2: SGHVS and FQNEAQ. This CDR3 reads CASRRGGQGDSPLHF. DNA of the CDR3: TGTGCCAGCAGAAGAGGGGGGCAGGGGGATTCACCCCTCCACTTT.